The present entry profiles one T cell receptor beta chain with its context. CDR3 length: 15 amino acids. Germline trimming cut 4 bases from V and 1 base from J; bases unmatched to any gene: 7. From germline, CDR1 is SGHRS and CDR2 YFSETQ. Clones were read by immunoSEQ multiplex PCR, and TCRdb kept only the in-frame ones, dropping some. The table shows about 220,000 clones, with 83% occurring only once. The data are from a study of blood T cell repertoires in COVID-19. Sequenced sample: PBMCs or T cells enriched from blood (not recorded which). The TCR originated in a woman in her 50s who had been exposed to COVID-19. This chain joins TRBV5-1 and TRBJ2-7; 8 bases match TRBD2. CDR3 residues: CASSNSGGISYEQYF. In nucleotides, the CDR3 is TGCGCCAGCAGCAACAGCGGGGGTATTTCCTACGAGCAGTACTTC.